This T cell receptor beta chain was profiled in a study of identical twins' blood T cells. Deletions cut 2 bases from V and 6 bases from J, with 10 bases between. CDR1 is MNHEY and CDR2 is SVGAGI in the germline V gene. There are 13 residues in the CDR3. TCRdb used MiXCR to reprocess the 5' RACE reads, holding one entry per CDR3 protein. This table holds roughly 380,000 distinct CDR3 sequences, roughly 30% found once. This clonotype appeared a few times. Sequenced material: PBMCs. The chain uses TRBV6-5 and TRBJ1-2, with a weak D call TRBD1 (5 bases). This clonotype originated in a woman between 18 and 55 years old in good health. The DNA of the CDR3 is TGTGCCAGCAGTTACCGGGGGGACGATGGCTACACCTTC. It yields the protein CASSYRGDDGYTF.